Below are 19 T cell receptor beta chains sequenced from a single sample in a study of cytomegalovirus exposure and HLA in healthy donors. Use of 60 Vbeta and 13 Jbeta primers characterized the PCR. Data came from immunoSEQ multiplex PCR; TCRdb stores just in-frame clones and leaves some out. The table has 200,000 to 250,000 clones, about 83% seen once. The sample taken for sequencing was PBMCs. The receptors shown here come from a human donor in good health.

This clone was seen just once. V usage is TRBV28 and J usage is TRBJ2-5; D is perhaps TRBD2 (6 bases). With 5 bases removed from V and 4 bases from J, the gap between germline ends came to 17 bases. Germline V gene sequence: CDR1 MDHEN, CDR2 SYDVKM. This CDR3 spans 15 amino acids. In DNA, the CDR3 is TGTGCCAGCAGTCTGGCCGTGGGGGGTCGAGAGACCCAGTACTTC. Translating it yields CASSLAVGGRETQYF.

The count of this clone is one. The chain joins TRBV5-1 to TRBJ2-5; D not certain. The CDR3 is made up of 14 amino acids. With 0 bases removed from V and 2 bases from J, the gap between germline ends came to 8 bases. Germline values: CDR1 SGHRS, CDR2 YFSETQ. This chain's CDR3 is CASSLAAEQETQYF. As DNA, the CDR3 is TGCGCCAGCAGCTTGGCGGCGGAACAAGAGACCCAGTACTTC.

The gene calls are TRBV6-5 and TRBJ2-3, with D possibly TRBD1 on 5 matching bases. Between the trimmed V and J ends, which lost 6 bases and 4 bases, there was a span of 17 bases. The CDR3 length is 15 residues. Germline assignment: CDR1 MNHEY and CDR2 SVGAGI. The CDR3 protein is CASRPYAIRADTQYF. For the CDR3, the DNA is TGTGCCAGCAGGCCTTACGCGATCAGGGCAGATACGCAGTATTTT.

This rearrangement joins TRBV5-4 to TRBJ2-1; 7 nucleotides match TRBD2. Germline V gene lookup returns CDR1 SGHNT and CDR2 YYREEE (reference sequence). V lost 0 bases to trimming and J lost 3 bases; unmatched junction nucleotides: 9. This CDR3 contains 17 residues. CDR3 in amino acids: CASSLGGGEGIYNEQFF. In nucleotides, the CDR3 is TGTGCCAGCAGCTTGGGGGGTGGGGAGGGGATCTACAATGAGCAGTTCTTC. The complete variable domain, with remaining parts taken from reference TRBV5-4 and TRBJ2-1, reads ETGVTQSPTHLIKTRGQQVTLRCSSQSGHNTVSWYQQALGQGPQFIFQYYREEENGRGNFPPRFSGLQFPNYSSELNVNALELDDSALYLCASSLGGGEGIYNEQFFGPGTRLTVL.

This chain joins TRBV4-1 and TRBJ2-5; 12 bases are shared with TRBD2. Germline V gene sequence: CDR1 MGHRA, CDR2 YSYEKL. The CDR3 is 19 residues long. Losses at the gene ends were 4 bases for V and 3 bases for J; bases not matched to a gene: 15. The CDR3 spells CASSRWTSNRLAGEETQYF. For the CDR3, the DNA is TGCGCCAGCAGCCGATGGACGAGTAACCGACTAGCGGGAGAAGAGACCCAGTACTTC.

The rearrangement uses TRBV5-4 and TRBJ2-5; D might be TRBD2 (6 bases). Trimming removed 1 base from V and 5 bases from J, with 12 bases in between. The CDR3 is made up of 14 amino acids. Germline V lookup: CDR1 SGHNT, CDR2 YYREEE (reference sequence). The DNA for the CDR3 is TGTGCCAGCAGCTTGATGCGGGATTTGGAGACCCAGTACTTC. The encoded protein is CASSLMRDLETQYF.

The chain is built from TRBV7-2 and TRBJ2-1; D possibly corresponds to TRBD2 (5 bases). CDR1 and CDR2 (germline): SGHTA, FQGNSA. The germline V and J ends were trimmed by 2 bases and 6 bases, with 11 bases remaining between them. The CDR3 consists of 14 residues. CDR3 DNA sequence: TGTGCCAGCAGCTTAACATACACTAGCAATGAGCAGTTCTTC. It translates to CASSLTYTSNEQFF.

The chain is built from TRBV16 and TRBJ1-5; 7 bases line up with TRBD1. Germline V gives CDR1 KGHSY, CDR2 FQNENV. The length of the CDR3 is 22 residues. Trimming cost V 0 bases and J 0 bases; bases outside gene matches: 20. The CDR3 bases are TGTGCCAGCAGCCAATCTGGCCAGGGGGACGCTCCTCCAGGACGTAGCAATCAGCCCCAGCATTTT. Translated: CASSQSGQGDAPPGRSNQPQHF.

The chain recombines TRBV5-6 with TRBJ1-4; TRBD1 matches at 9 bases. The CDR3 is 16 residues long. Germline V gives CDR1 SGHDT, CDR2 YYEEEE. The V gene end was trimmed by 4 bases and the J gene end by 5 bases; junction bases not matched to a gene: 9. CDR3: CASSRKLTGGNEKLFF. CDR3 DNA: TGTGCCAGCAGCCGAAAGCTGACAGGGGGAAATGAAAAACTGTTTTTT.

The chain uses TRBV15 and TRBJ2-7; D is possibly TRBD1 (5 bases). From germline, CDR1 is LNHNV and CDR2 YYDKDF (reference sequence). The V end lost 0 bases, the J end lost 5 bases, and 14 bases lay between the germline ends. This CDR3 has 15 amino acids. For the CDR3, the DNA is TGTGCCACCAGCAGAGATAGCATGGGGCCCCACGAGCAGTACTTC. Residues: CATSRDSMGPHEQYF.

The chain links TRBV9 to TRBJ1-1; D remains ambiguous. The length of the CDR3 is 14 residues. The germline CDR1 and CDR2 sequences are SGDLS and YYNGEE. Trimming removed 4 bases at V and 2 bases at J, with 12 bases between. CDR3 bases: TGTGCCAGCAGCCTCTTAATGGCCAACACTGAAGCTTTCTTT. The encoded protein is CASSLLMANTEAFF.

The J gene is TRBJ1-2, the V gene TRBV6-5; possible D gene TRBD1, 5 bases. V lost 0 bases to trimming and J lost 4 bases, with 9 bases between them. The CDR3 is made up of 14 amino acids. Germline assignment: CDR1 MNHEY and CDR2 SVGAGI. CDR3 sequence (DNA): TGTGCCAGCAGTTACTCGATGACAGCCTATGGCTACACCTTC. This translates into CASSYSMTAYGYTF.

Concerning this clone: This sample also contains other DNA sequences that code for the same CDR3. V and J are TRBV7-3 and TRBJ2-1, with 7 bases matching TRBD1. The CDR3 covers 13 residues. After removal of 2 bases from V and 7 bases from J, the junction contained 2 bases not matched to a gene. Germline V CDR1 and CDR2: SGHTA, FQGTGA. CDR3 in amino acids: CASSLARGNEQFF. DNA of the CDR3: TGTGCCAGCAGCTTAGCCAGGGGGAATGAGCAGTTCTTC.

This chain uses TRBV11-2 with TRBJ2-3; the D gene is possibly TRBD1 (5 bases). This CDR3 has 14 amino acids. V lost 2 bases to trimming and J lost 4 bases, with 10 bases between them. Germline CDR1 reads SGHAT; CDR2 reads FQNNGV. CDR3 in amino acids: CASSLPKGPDTQYF. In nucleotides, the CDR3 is TGTGCCAGCAGCTTACCGAAGGGGCCAGATACGCAGTATTTT.

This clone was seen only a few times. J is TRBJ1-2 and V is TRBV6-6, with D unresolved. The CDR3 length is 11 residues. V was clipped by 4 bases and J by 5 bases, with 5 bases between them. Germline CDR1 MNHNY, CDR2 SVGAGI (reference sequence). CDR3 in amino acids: CASSSQYGYTF. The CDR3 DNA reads TGTGCCAGCAGTTCTCAGTATGGCTACACCTTC.

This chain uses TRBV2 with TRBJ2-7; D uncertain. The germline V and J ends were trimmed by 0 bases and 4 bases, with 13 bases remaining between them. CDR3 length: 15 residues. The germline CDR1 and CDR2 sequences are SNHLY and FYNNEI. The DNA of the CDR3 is TGTGCCAGCAGTGAAGCGAAGATGCAGGCGTACGAGCAGTACTTC. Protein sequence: CASSEAKMQAYEQYF. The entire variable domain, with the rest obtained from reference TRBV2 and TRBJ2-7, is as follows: EPEVTQTPSHQVTQMGQEVILRCVPISNHLYFYWYRQILGQKVEFLVSFYNNEISEKSEIFDDQFSVERPDGSNFTLKIRSTKLEDSAMYFCASSEAKMQAYEQYFGPGTRLTVT.

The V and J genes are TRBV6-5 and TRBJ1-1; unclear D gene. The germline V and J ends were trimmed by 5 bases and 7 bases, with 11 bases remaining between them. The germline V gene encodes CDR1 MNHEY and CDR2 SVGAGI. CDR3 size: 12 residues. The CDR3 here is CASSAQTSEAFF. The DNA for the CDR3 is TGTGCCAGCAGTGCGCAGACAAGTGAAGCTTTCTTT.

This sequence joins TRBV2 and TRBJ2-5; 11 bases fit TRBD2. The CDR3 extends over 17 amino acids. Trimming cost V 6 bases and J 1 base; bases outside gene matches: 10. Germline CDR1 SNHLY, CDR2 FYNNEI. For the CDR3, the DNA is TGTGCCAGCAGCATTGGGCTAGCGGGAGGACTCCAAGAGACCCAGTACTTC. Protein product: CASSIGLAGGLQETQYF.

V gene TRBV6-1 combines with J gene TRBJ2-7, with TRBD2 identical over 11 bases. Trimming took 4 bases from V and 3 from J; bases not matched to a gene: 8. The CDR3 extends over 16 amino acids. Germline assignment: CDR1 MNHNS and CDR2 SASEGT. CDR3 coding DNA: TGTGCCAGCAGTGTGTTAGCGGGAGGGCCAATCTACGAGCAGTACTTC. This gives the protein CASSVLAGGPIYEQYF.